Following are 8 T cell receptor beta chains from one sample sequenced in a study of cytomegalovirus exposure and HLA in healthy donors. Assay: immunoSEQ multiplex PCR; the TCRdb copy retains only in-frame clones and omits some. The sample consists of some 270,000 clones, 80% to 90% of them appearing once. Specimen: PBMCs. Every receptor here comes from a woman younger than 35 in good health and CMV-seronegative.

The chain employs TRBV28 and TRBJ1-3, with 7 bases matching TRBD1. With V trimmed by 3 bases and J by 4 bases, 6 bases remained unmatched. CDR1 is MDHEN, CDR2 SYDVKM, per germline. CDR3 length: 15 amino acids. The CDR3 protein is CASSFRDSRGNTIYF. CDR3 nucleotide sequence: TGTGCCAGCAGTTTCCGGGACAGTAGAGGAAACACCATATATTTT.

This chain uses TRBV6-1 with TRBJ2-7, with TRBD1 as a possible D gene (8 bases). This CDR3 is 14 amino acids long. Trimming stripped 6 bases from V and 6 bases from J, with 18 bases between. Germline V gives CDR1 MNHNS, CDR2 SASEGT. The CDR3 reads CASSYSTGEGEQYF. The CDR3 bases are TGTGCCAGCAGCTATTCGACAGGGGAGGGCGAGCAGTACTTC.

The chain couples TRBV5-1 to TRBJ2-1; 8 bases line up with TRBD1. The J segment lost 7 bases and the V segment lost 4 bases, leaving 16 bases of the junction unmatched. Germline CDR1 SGHRS, CDR2 YFSETQ. The CDR3 consists of 17 residues. CDR3 amino acids: CASSRNEGRRTGNEQFF. For the CDR3, the DNA is TGCGCCAGCAGCCGAAATGAGGGACGTAGGACAGGGAATGAGCAGTTCTTC. Full variable domain (missing parts from reference TRBV5-1 and TRBJ2-1): KAGVTQTPRYLIKTRGQQVTLSCSPISGHRSVSWYQQTPGQGLQFLFEYFSETQRNKGNFPGRFSGRQFSNSRSEMNVSTLELGDSALYLCASSRNEGRRTGNEQFFGPGTRLTVL.

V is TRBV28 and J is TRBJ2-7; TRBD1 matches 10 bases. V was clipped by 7 bases and J by 1 base; unmatched bases: 10. CDR1 is MDHEN and CDR2 is SYDVKM in the germline V gene. The length of the CDR3 is 16 residues. The CDR3 nucleotides read TGTGCCAGCAACTTACTCCCGGGACAGGGGTCCTACGAGCAGTACTTC. Translation gives CASNLLPGQGSYEQYF.

V gene TRBV7-9 combines with J gene TRBJ2-6; perhaps TRBD1 as D (5 bases). Trimming removed 1 base at V and 0 bases at J, with 7 bases between. The germline V gene encodes CDR1 SEHNR and CDR2 FQNEAQ (reference sequence). The CDR3 contains 16 residues. This CDR3 reads CASSLGQHSGANVLTF. CDR3 in DNA: TGTGCCAGCAGCTTAGGACAGCACTCTGGGGCCAACGTCCTGACTTTC.

The chain recombines TRBV27 with TRBJ1-1, with D unresolved. This CDR3 has 13 residues. Germline assignment: CDR1 MNHEY and CDR2 SMNVEV (reference sequence). V was pared by 9 bases and J by 0 bases, with 11 bases between. The CDR3 coding sequence is TGTGCCAGTTCCGGTGCCCTGAACACTGAAGCTTTCTTT. Translation gives CASSGALNTEAFF.

This clone has a single count. This chain joins TRBV10-3 and TRBJ1-1, with D unclear. The CDR3 contains 12 residues. The germline V and J ends were trimmed by 6 bases and 7 bases, with 12 bases remaining between them. From germline, CDR1 is ENHRY and CDR2 SYGVKD. CDR3 in DNA: TGTGCCATCAGCTTTGAGGGCGGTGAAGCTTTCTTT. Translating gives CAISFEGGEAFF.

This clone was seen a single time. The chain combines TRBV30 with TRBJ2-7; maybe TRBD2 (6 bases). The germline CDR1 and CDR2 sequences are GTSNPN and SVGIG (reference sequence). Trimming cost V 4 bases and J 0 bases, with 13 bases left between them. The CDR3 is 14 amino acids. CDR3 protein: CAWKSEDYSYEQYF. The CDR3 bases are TGTGCCTGGAAATCCGAGGACTACTCCTACGAGCAGTACTTC.